A selection of T cell receptor beta chains follows, all from one sample in a study of T cell responses to AZD1222 COVID-19 vaccine. Assay used: immunoSEQ multiplex PCR; TCRdb lists only in-frame clones, some missing. The sample has 150,000 to 200,000 clones, roughly 90% seen once. The specimen comprised peripheral blood, sampled on day 0 of AZD1222 vaccination. The receptors were gathered from an adult in good health. Both conserved end residues are part of each CDR3. The order of the fields is J gene, V gene, CDR3 protein.

J gene: TRBJ1-2
V gene: TRBV15
CDR3 protein: CATSHGTTYGYTF

J gene: TRBJ2-7
V gene: TRBV5-1
CDR3 protein: CASSTGPPTYEQYF

J gene: TRBJ2-7
V gene: TRBV30
CDR3 protein: CAWGSGRFSYEQYF

J gene: TRBJ2-3
V gene: TRBV6-5
CDR3 protein: CASGGIGDTQYF

J gene: TRBJ1-2
V gene: TRBV7-2
CDR3 protein: CASSLQGYGYTF

J gene: TRBJ2-3
V gene: TRBV3-1/TRBV3-2
CDR3 protein: CASSPRLAGTDTQYF

J gene: TRBJ1-1
V gene: TRBV7-8
CDR3 protein: CASSLAGLTEAFF

J gene: TRBJ1-4
V gene: TRBV20-1
CDR3 protein: CSASGGPGVHNEKLFF

J gene: TRBJ2-2
V gene: TRBV6-5
CDR3 protein: CASSYDRVGTGELFF

J gene: TRBJ2-1
V gene: TRBV29-1
CDR3 protein: CSGILPGTEFF

J gene: TRBJ2-3
V gene: TRBV4-2
CDR3 protein: CASSQEWLAGSTDTQYF

J gene: TRBJ1-3
V gene: TRBV7-2
CDR3 protein: CASSRQTETGNTIYF

J gene: TRBJ2-5
V gene: TRBV9
CDR3 protein: CASSVATGGGQETQYF

J gene: TRBJ1-5
V gene: TRBV27
CDR3 protein: CASSLYPSRTVNSNQPQHF

J gene: TRBJ2-1
V gene: TRBV9
CDR3 protein: CASSVRTGLGNEQFF

J gene: TRBJ1-5
V gene: TRBV5-4
CDR3 protein: CASSLSTGGDQPQHF

J gene: TRBJ2-7
V gene: TRBV7-2
CDR3 protein: CASSSFGTGPYEQYF

J gene: TRBJ1-5
V gene: TRBV18
CDR3 protein: CASSPPASGGRSNQPQHF

J gene: TRBJ2-2
V gene: TRBV27
CDR3 protein: CASSYGSTGELFF

J gene: TRBJ2-3
V gene: TRBV30
CDR3 protein: CAWSAGTGTTDTQYF

J gene: TRBJ1-6
V gene: TRBV19
CDR3 protein: CASSVRRPGYNSPLHF

J gene: TRBJ2-5
V gene: TRBV28
CDR3 protein: CASSYPGTSDDTETQYF

J gene: TRBJ2-7
V gene: TRBV7-2
CDR3 protein: CASSVRDRAYEQYF

J gene: TRBJ2-3
V gene: TRBV29-1
CDR3 protein: CSVAGGPRGTDTQYF

J gene: TRBJ1-6
V gene: TRBV5-1
CDR3 protein: CASSYGAANSPLHF

J gene: TRBJ1-5
V gene: TRBV6-6
CDR3 protein: CASSPDGNQPQHF

J gene: TRBJ1-1
V gene: TRBV21-1
CDR3 protein: CASSKTPGVENLNTEAFF

J gene: TRBJ1-4
V gene: TRBV3-1/TRBV3-2
CDR3 protein: CASSRRGGATNEKLFF

J gene: TRBJ2-7
V gene: TRBV7-2
CDR3 protein: CASSPSGTGGPYEQYF

J gene: TRBJ2-3
V gene: TRBV4-1
CDR3 protein: CASSQDRLAGYTDTQYF

J gene: TRBJ2-7
V gene: TRBV30
CDR3 protein: CAWSDRAYEQYF

J gene: TRBJ1-2
V gene: TRBV9
CDR3 protein: CASSTGQGNNYGYTF

J gene: TRBJ2-7
V gene: TRBV30
CDR3 protein: CAWSVGTGPYEQYF

J gene: TRBJ2-3
V gene: TRBV5-1
CDR3 protein: CASSLQGQGVDTQYF

J gene: TRBJ2-1
V gene: TRBV5-1
CDR3 protein: CASSSGQTYNEQFF

J gene: TRBJ2-5
V gene: TRBV7-8
CDR3 protein: CASSLEGSQETQYF

J gene: TRBJ1-1
V gene: TRBV7-9
CDR3 protein: CASSLAFSNTEAFF

J gene: TRBJ1-5
V gene: TRBV6-5
CDR3 protein: CASTSTVLNQPQHF

J gene: TRBJ2-1
V gene: TRBV27
CDR3 protein: CASSLKENSAAYNEQFF

J gene: TRBJ1-1
V gene: TRBV6-5
CDR3 protein: CASRIDRVGTEAFF

J gene: TRBJ2-7
V gene: TRBV7-9
CDR3 protein: CASSQGQGAILGEQYF

J gene: TRBJ1-1
V gene: TRBV28
CDR3 protein: CASSLRTGWAFF

J gene: TRBJ2-1
V gene: TRBV19
CDR3 protein: CASSNRVRGVLEQFF

J gene: TRBJ2-7
V gene: TRBV10-1
CDR3 protein: CASSDLGSSAEQYF

J gene: TRBJ1-1
V gene: TRBV18
CDR3 protein: CASSEGRGMNTEAFF

J gene: TRBJ1-1
V gene: TRBV6-4
CDR3 protein: CASSDSSAGHTEAFF